Following are 22 T cell receptor beta chains from one sample sequenced in a study of blood T cell repertoires in COVID-19 (dated by TCRdb to the early 2020s). Library method: the immunoSEQ multiplex PCR assay. In TCRdb, the immuneACCESS table is reduced to in-frame sequences with V and J assigned. These tables do not hold every clone; where another copy was compared, an unresolved V gene accounts for under half, and the others remain unexplained. Recorded for this sample are a few hundred thousand clones; around 92% of them occurred a single time. Clones ranked in the top ten supply roughly 6.7% of the sample. Specimen: peripheral blood. These receptors were taken from a man between 18 and 29 years old who had recovered from COVID-19.

This clone turned up a few times. This chain uses TRBV14 with TRBJ1-2, with 7 bases lining up with TRBD1. V dropped 4 bases and J dropped 4; count of bases not matched to a gene: 9. This CDR3 is built from 15 residues. From germline, CDR1 is SGHDN and CDR2 FVKESK. The CDR3 sequence: CASSLIDDRVYGYTF. Written as DNA, the CDR3 is TGTGCCAGCAGCCTAATCGACGACAGGGTCTATGGCTACACCTTC.

The J gene is TRBJ2-1, the V gene TRBV27; 8 nucleotides agree with TRBD2. The CDR3 is made up of 16 amino acids. J lost 5 bases, V lost 0 bases, and 6 bases had no gene match. Per the germline V gene, CDR1 is MNHEY and CDR2 is SMNVEV (reference sequence). CDR3 protein: CASSLSGAGGHNEQFF. CDR3 in DNA: TGTGCCAGCAGTTTATCGGGGGCGGGGGGCCACAATGAGCAGTTCTTC.

The gene calls are TRBV15 and TRBJ2-1; the match to TRBD2 covers 7 bases. Germline values: CDR1 LNHNV, CDR2 YYDKDF (reference sequence). The CDR3 extends over 15 amino acids. The J segment lost 1 base and the V segment lost 2 bases, leaving 2 bases of the junction unmatched. The CDR3 nucleotides read TGTGCCACCAGCAGACCCGGGGGGTCCTACAATGAGCAGTTCTTC. It encodes CATSRPGGSYNEQFF.

This sequence joins TRBV5-4 and TRBJ1-2; D unresolved. Germline lookup yields CDR1 SGHNT and CDR2 YYREEE (reference sequence). There are 13 residues in the CDR3. The V end was cut by 2 bases, the J end by 2 bases, with 7 bases between. The CDR3 DNA follows: TGTGCCAGCAGCTTATACAGCAACTATGGCTACACCTTC. Residues: CASSLYSNYGYTF.

This clone was detected ten times or more. The junction differs from germline at one of its ends, possibly a read error. The chain couples TRBV15 to TRBJ1-4; D gene uncertain. The CDR3 covers 15 residues. CDR1 is LNHNV, CDR2 YYDKDF, per germline (reference sequence). CDR3 sequence (DNA): TGTGCCACCAGCCGAGAACATGTACCTAATGAAAAACTGTTTTTT. It codes for CATSREHVPNEKLFF.

This chain uses TRBV10-3 with TRBJ1-1; 7 bases match TRBD1. Unmatched junction bases numbered 8, after V lost 0 bases and J lost 1 base. Germline V gene data show CDR1 as ENHRY and CDR2 as SYGVKD. This CDR3 comprises 17 residues. The CDR3 region is CAISESTGTLWNTEAFF. DNA of the CDR3: TGTGCCATCAGTGAGTCGACAGGGACTCTATGGAACACTGAAGCTTTCTTT.

The V and J genes are TRBV19 and TRBJ2-3; possibly TRBD2 for D (7 bases). CDR1 and CDR2 from the germline V gene are LNHDA and SQIVND (reference sequence). CDR3 length equals 16 residues. V was shortened by 4 bases and J by 5 bases, with 19 bases between the two germline ends. The CDR3 DNA sequence: TGTGCCAGTAGTACCCCCCTAGGGGGGGAGAAAGATACGCAGTATTTT. This sequence encodes CASSTPLGGEKDTQYF.

The rearrangement links TRBV13 to TRBJ1-2; TRBD1 matches at 7 bases. Germline V CDR1 and CDR2: PRHDT, FYEKMQ (reference sequence). CDR3 length: 16 amino acids. Trimming removed 0 bases from V and 8 bases from J; junction bases left unmatched: 12. This chain's CDR3 is CASSLGVRAGGLGYTF. The CDR3 coding sequence is TGTGCCAGCAGCTTAGGGGTTAGGGCAGGGGGGCTCGGCTACACCTTC.

The rearrangement uses TRBV6-4 and TRBJ1-5; TRBD1 matches at 7 bases. The V segment lost 9 bases and the J segment 3 bases; nucleotides outside the gene matches: 8. CDR1 is MRHNA and CDR2 is SNTAGT in the germline V gene. The CDR3 covers 14 residues. The chain's CDR3 is CASRQGPNNQPQHF. As DNA, the CDR3 is TGTGCCAGTCGACAGGGACCAAACAATCAGCCCCAGCATTTT.

The table lists this clone with a count of one. J is TRBJ1-1 and V is TRBV23-1; TRBD1 aligns across 7 bases. TRBV23-1 belongs to the ORF category, with a function that is uncertain. V lost 6 bases, J lost 0 bases, and 10 bases stayed unmatched. The CDR3 spans 16 residues. The DNA for the CDR3 is TGCGCCAGCAGCCAACAGGGGAAAGGTGTGAACACTGAAGCTTTCTTT. Translation gives CASSQQGKGVNTEAFF.

The chain carries TRBV19 and TRBJ2-5, with D possibly matching TRBD2 (5 bases). V lost 3 bases, J lost 1 base, and 9 bases lay in between. The CDR3 covers 14 residues. The germline V gene encodes CDR1 LNHDA and CDR2 SQIVND (reference sequence). The CDR3 DNA reads as TGTGCCAGTAGTATTGCCAGCGGCCAAGAGACCCAGTACTTC. Residues: CASSIASGQETQYF.

The V call is TRBV3-1 (or the pseudogene TRBV3-2), the J call TRBJ2-3, with D unresolved. The CDR3 sequence is 15 residues long. V was clipped by 4 bases and J by 4 bases, with 15 bases between them. Germline assignment: CDR1 LGHDT and CDR2 YNNKEL (reference sequence). CDR3 DNA: TGTGCCAGCAGCCTGACTCCGGGTAGAGCAGATACGCAGTATTTT. Residues: CASSLTPGRADTQYF.

This clone has just a few counts. This same CDR3 is encoded by further DNA sequences in the sample. The chain couples TRBV2 to TRBJ1-5; no clear D. The V gene's germline CDR1 is SNHLY and CDR2 FYNNEI. Between the trimmed V and J ends, which lost 2 bases and 4 bases, there was a span of 3 bases. The CDR3 length is 12 residues. The CDR3 DNA is TGTGCCAGCAGTGAACCGAATCAGCCCCAGCATTTT. Amino acids: CASSEPNQPQHF.

This chain joins TRBV9 and TRBJ2-7; 13 nucleotides agree with TRBD2. This CDR3 contains 15 residues. V shed 4 bases and J 4 bases; nucleotides not matched to a gene: 5. The V gene's germline CDR1 is SGDLS and CDR2 YYNGEE. CDR3 DNA: TGTGCCAGCAGCCCCGGGACTAGCGGGATTTACGAGCAGTACTTC. It encodes CASSPGTSGIYEQYF. Complete variable domain (other parts from reference TRBV9 and TRBJ2-7): DSGVTQTPKHLITATGQRVTLRCSPRSGDLSVYWYQQSLDQGLQFLIQYYNGEERAKGNILERFSAQQFPDLHSELNLSSLELGDSALYFCASSPGTSGIYEQYFGPGTRLTVT.

The V gene is TRBV7-9, the J gene TRBJ1-1; tentative D call: TRBD1 (6 bases). CDR1 and CDR2 from the germline V gene are SEHNR and FQNEAQ (reference sequence). This CDR3 region has 13 residues. V gave up 5 bases and J gave up 5 bases, with 12 bases separating them. CDR3 DNA sequence: TGTGCCAGCAGCAAACAGGGTTGGACTGAAGCTTTCTTT. It translates to CASSKQGWTEAFF.

The chain recombines TRBV4-2 with TRBJ2-1, with D tentatively TRBD2 (6 bases). Per the germline V gene, CDR1 is LGHNA and CDR2 is YNFKEQ. This CDR3 is 15 amino acids long. V was cut by 6 bases and J by 4 bases, with 16 bases left in between. The CDR3 nucleotides read TGTGCCAGCAGTCCCGGGTTTAGCGGTTACAATGAGCAGTTCTTC. The encoded protein is CASSPGFSGYNEQFF.

This chain connects TRBV9 to TRBJ2-3, with 8 positions matching TRBD2. J gave up 4 bases and V 4 bases, and 5 bases lay outside the gene matches. The germline V gene has CDR1 SGDLS and CDR2 YYNGEE. This CDR3 region has 14 residues. The CDR3 reads CASSTPLAADTQYF. Written as DNA, the CDR3 is TGTGCCAGCAGCACCCCACTAGCGGCAGATACGCAGTATTTT.

This rearrangement joins TRBV10-3 to TRBJ1-2, with 9 bases matching TRBD1. V shed 5 bases, J shed 8 bases, and the junction held 6 bases outside the gene matches. The CDR3 has 13 amino acids. The germline CDR1 and CDR2 sequences are ENHRY and SYGVKD. Here the CDR3 reads CAISIRDREGYTF. The CDR3 region has the DNA TGTGCCATCAGTATACGGGACAGGGAAGGCTACACCTTC.

This clone was counted between two and nine times. The CDR3 region has the DNA TGTGCCAGCAGCCCCAGGTCCCTCCAGAACACCGGGGAGCTGTTTTTT. Translating gives CASSPRSLQNTGELFF. The gene calls are TRBV5-8 and TRBJ2-2; D uncertain. The V end lost 4 bases, the J end lost 1 base, and 14 bases lay between the germline ends. Germline V gene data show CDR1 as SGHTS and CDR2 as YDEGEE. The CDR3 has 16 residues.

The chain is built from TRBV20-1 and TRBJ2-7; unclear D gene. Trimming removed 5 bases from V and 3 bases from J, with 8 bases in between. The CDR3 loop spans 11 amino acids. The germline V gene has CDR1 DFQATT and CDR2 SNEGSKA (reference sequence). CDR3 amino acids: CSAARNYEQYF. The DNA for the CDR3 is TGCAGTGCTGCGAGGAACTACGAGCAGTACTTC.

The CDR3 loop reads CASSPQGLEPQHF. The CDR3 DNA reads as TGTGCCAGCTCACCCCAGGGGCTTGAGCCCCAGCATTTT. This chain links TRBV18 with TRBJ1-5; D may be TRBD1 (6 bases). Germline CDR1 and CDR2: KGHSH and LQKENI. This CDR3 is 13 amino acids long. V dropped 3 bases and J dropped 8 bases, with 11 bases sitting between them.

This clone has only one observation. V gene TRBV27 combines with J gene TRBJ2-3; 8 nucleotides match TRBD1. Germline assignment: CDR1 MNHEY and CDR2 SMNVEV (reference sequence). V lost 6 bases to trimming and J lost 2 bases; unmatched junction nucleotides: 7. CDR3 length: 15 amino acids. DNA of the CDR3: TGTGCCAGCAGGACCGGACAGGGAAACACAGATACGCAGTATTTT. It encodes CASRTGQGNTDTQYF.